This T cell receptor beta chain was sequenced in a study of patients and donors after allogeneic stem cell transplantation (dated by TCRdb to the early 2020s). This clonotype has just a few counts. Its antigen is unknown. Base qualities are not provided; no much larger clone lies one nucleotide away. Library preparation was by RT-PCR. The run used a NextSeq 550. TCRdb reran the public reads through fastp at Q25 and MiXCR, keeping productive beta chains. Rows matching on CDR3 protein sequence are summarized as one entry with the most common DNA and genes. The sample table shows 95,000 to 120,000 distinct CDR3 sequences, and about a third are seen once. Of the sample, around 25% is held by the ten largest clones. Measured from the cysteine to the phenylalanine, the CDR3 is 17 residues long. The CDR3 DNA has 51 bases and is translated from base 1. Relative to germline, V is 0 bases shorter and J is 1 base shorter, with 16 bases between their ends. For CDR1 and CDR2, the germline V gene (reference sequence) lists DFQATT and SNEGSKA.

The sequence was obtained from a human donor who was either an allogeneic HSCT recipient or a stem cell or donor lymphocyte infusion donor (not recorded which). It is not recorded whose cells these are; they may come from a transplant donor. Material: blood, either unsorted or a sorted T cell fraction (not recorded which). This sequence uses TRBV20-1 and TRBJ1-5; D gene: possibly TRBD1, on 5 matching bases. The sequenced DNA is TGCAGTGCTAGAGATTATAGGGGCCCACCGAGCAATCAGCCCCAGCATTTT. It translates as CSARDYRGPPSNQPQHF.